Listed below are T cell receptor beta chains from one sample, sequenced in a study of T cell clones after liver transplantation. Produced via immunoSEQ multiplex PCR; TCRdb's table is partial and in-frame only. The sample consists of roughly 80,000 clones, around four fifths of them appearing once. Material: CD4+ T cells from blood, obtained at the 22-month timepoint. All receptors derive from a human patient who received a liver transplant. T cells may partly derive from the graft donor. Each CDR3 is given with its conserved first and last residue.

j_call: TRBJ1-4
v_call: TRBV4-3
cdr3_aa: CASSLRPGTGGEKLFF

j_call: TRBJ1-4
v_call: TRBV5-5
cdr3_aa: CASSSNPTPTGANEKLFF

j_call: TRBJ2-7
v_call: TRBV5-5
cdr3_aa: CASSLGLQGRQYF

j_call: TRBJ1-2
v_call: TRBV27
cdr3_aa: CASQPRTGVDYGYTF

j_call: TRBJ2-1
v_call: TRBV25-1
cdr3_aa: CASRELRTNGDNEQFF

j_call: TRBJ2-3
v_call: TRBV29-1
cdr3_aa: CSVGISGGDTQYF

j_call: TRBJ1-2
v_call: TRBV11-2
cdr3_aa: CASSLEGAGSYYGYTF

j_call: TRBJ1-4
v_call: TRBV18
cdr3_aa: CASSPGSEITHF

j_call: TRBJ1-6
v_call: TRBV7-2
cdr3_aa: CASSFDRASYNSPLHF

j_call: TRBJ2-6
v_call: TRBV28
cdr3_aa: CASSFESAGANVLTF

j_call: TRBJ2-7
v_call: TRBV14
cdr3_aa: CASSRGTSGRHHEQYF

j_call: TRBJ2-7
v_call: TRBV6-4
cdr3_aa: CASRTGEKYEQYF

j_call: TRBJ2-1
v_call: TRBV7-7
cdr3_aa: CASSNDRYNEQFF

j_call: TRBJ1-5
v_call: TRBV2
cdr3_aa: CASSEARAENQPQHF

j_call: TRBJ1-2
v_call: TRBV19
cdr3_aa: CASSITGNYGYTF

j_call: TRBJ2-2
v_call: TRBV7-9
cdr3_aa: CASSTSGTRNTGELFF

j_call: TRBJ1-5
v_call: TRBV7-2
cdr3_aa: CASSSSVGVNQPQHF

j_call: TRBJ2-1
v_call: TRBV29-1
cdr3_aa: CSVESRNEQFF

j_call: TRBJ2-4
v_call: TRBV18
cdr3_aa: CASSPPERIGAKNIQYF

j_call: TRBJ1-1
v_call: TRBV10-3
cdr3_aa: CAIARGDTEAFF

j_call: TRBJ1-5
v_call: TRBV30
cdr3_aa: CAWSSGGANQPQHF

j_call: TRBJ2-1
v_call: TRBV5-1
cdr3_aa: CASSLYGTGTSNEQFF

j_call: TRBJ2-1
v_call: TRBV7-9
cdr3_aa: CASSLDRTSGYNEQFF

j_call: TRBJ2-3
v_call: TRBV7-3
cdr3_aa: CASSLSLAGVADTQYF

j_call: TRBJ1-6
v_call: TRBV9
cdr3_aa: CASSVGPSSYNSPLHF

j_call: TRBJ2-1
v_call: TRBV11-1
cdr3_aa: CASSRDRDYNEQFF

j_call: TRBJ2-5
v_call: TRBV11-2
cdr3_aa: CASSLWSTGDQETQYF

j_call: TRBJ2-3
v_call: TRBV6-1
cdr3_aa: CASTLGAQGADTQYF

j_call: TRBJ2-2
v_call: TRBV6-1
cdr3_aa: CASSEGRAGTGELFF

j_call: TRBJ2-6
v_call: TRBV5-4
cdr3_aa: CASSLIRLSSGANVLTF

j_call: TRBJ1-5
v_call: TRBV19
cdr3_aa: CATLGQRDQPQHF

j_call: TRBJ1-6
v_call: TRBV27
cdr3_aa: CASRKDNSDNSPLHF

j_call: TRBJ2-2
v_call: TRBV19
cdr3_aa: CASSIGQLGELFF

j_call: TRBJ1-5
v_call: TRBV11-2
cdr3_aa: CASSYQGGSGQPQHF

j_call: TRBJ1-2
v_call: TRBV9
cdr3_aa: CASSVDNRGLGYTF

j_call: TRBJ2-1
v_call: TRBV2
cdr3_aa: CASREGLAVNEQFF

j_call: TRBJ2-1
v_call: TRBV14
cdr3_aa: CASSRRDSPYNEQFF

j_call: TRBJ1-2
v_call: TRBV19
cdr3_aa: CASRIVRFEGAGNYGYTF

j_call: TRBJ2-1
v_call: TRBV5-1
cdr3_aa: CASTSSGGGNEQFF

j_call: TRBJ1-5
v_call: TRBV6-1
cdr3_aa: CASSVTVSQRNQPQHF

j_call: TRBJ2-2
v_call: TRBV25-1
cdr3_aa: CASSESVSTGELFF

j_call: TRBJ2-5
v_call: TRBV11-1
cdr3_aa: CASSLRHLDGTQYF

j_call: TRBJ1-1
v_call: TRBV19
cdr3_aa: CASSKGAESLGAEAFF

j_call: TRBJ1-4
v_call: TRBV19
cdr3_aa: CASGGQKDEKLFF

j_call: TRBJ2-7
v_call: TRBV4-1
cdr3_aa: CASSPSGTGYEQYF

j_call: TRBJ2-6
v_call: TRBV29-1
cdr3_aa: CSAYLHSGANVLTF

j_call: TRBJ2-2
v_call: TRBV27
cdr3_aa: CASRDSISTGELFF

j_call: TRBJ2-1
v_call: TRBV7-2
cdr3_aa: CASSPAGNEQFF

j_call: TRBJ2-2
v_call: TRBV6-1
cdr3_aa: CASTSTNTGELFF

j_call: TRBJ1-5
v_call: TRBV4-1
cdr3_aa: CASSQVRDSSQPQHF